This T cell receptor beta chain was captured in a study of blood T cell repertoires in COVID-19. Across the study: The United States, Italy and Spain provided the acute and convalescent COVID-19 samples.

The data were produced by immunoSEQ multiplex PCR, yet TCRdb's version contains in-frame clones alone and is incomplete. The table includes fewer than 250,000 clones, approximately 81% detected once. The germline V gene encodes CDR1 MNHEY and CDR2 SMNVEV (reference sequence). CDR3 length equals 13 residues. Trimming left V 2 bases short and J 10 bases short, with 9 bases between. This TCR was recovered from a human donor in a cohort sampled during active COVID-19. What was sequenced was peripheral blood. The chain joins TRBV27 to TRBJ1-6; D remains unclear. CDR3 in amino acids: CASSLSERSPLHF. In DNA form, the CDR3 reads TGTGCCAGCAGTTTAAGTGAGAGATCACCCCTCCACTTT.